This entry describes one T cell receptor (beta chain). Study processing details: How many nucleated cells were present was estimated from reference gene primer amplification. The protocol was immunoSEQ multiplex PCR, while the TCRdb copy is restricted to in-frame clones and leaves out a portion. The V and J calls and clone size are taken from that table; D and trimming were inferred from the DNA. This sample has about 180,000 clones, with roughly nine tenths found just once. The data originate from a study of blood T cell repertoires in COVID-19. Whole-study context: In each case, the material was cDNA or gDNA derived from T cells, B-cell-depleted T cells, or PBMCs.

Per germline, CDR1 SGDLS and CDR2 YYNGEE. Losses at the gene ends were 6 bases for V and 4 bases for J; bases not matched to a gene: 6. CDR3 size: 14 residues. The chain has TRBV9 and TRBJ1-4; 7 nucleotides align to TRBD1. The sample comprised peripheral blood. The TCR was taken from a man younger than 35 who had recovered from COVID-19. CDR3 nucleotide sequence: TGTGCCAGCAAGATGTGGACAGGTAATGAAAAACTGTTTTTT. This gives the protein CASKMWTGNEKLFF.